The clone carrying this T cell receptor (beta chain) was seen at least ten times. MiXCR, run by TCRdb on the PCR reads, gives a single entry per CDR3 protein. The sample records about 640,000 distinct CDR3 sequences, nearly 20% being singletons. Naive CD8 libraries used about 17,000 to 1,000,000 sorted cells and 10%, 30% or 50% RNA. Isolation of naive CD8 T cells was achieved by sorting on a CD8+CD4-CCR7+CD45RA+ phenotype. Germline-derived CDR1 and CDR2 are MGHRA and YSYEKL. The CDR3 length is 16 residues. Between the trimmed V and J ends, which lost 1 base and 2 bases, there was a span of 15 bases. The data are from a study of molecular identifiers for immune sequencing clone quantification.

The TCR was taken from a human donor in good health. Some libraries in this study had Jurkat cell RNA spiked in. V and J are TRBV4-1 and TRBJ2-7, with unresolved D. Material: naive CD8+ T cells from blood, with Jurkat cell RNA spiked in. The sample's subset: FACS-sorted CD8+CD4-CCR7+CD45RA+ naive T cells. Here the CDR3 DNA reads TGCGCCAGCAGCCAAGGTAGCCCAGGTCCCCCCTACGAGCAGTACTTC. Translating it yields CASSQGSPGPPYEQYF.